The rows below give T cell receptor beta chains drawn from one sample of a study of long-term antiretroviral therapy in people with HIV. Assay: immunoSEQ multiplex PCR; the TCRdb copy retains only in-frame clones and omits some. The data contain about 12,000 clones, 60% to 80% of them seen just once; the ten biggest clones take up 15% to 25%. The input for sequencing was unsorted PBMCs, taken 0.5 years before starting antiretroviral therapy. Receptors originate from a woman aged 40 to 50 with HIV. CDR3s include the opening cysteine and the closing phenylalanine or tryptophan. D genes are given only for firm matches. The size entry is marked missing in some rows and otherwise reads once, few, many or a size class.

TRBJ2-2,.,.,TRBV4-2,TGTGCCAGCAGCCAAGAGATTCAAGCGGAGAGAACCGGGGAGCTGTTTTTT,CASSQEIQAERTGELFF
TRBJ1-4,once,TRBD1,TRBV10-2,TGCGCCAGTAGACAGGGGGATGGCGGACTGTTTTTT,CASRQGDGGLFF
TRBJ1-6,.,TRBD1,TRBV18,TGTGCCAGCTCACCATTAAGACAGGGTGGCTCCTATAATTCACCCCTCCACTTT,CASSPLRQGGSYNSPLHF
TRBJ2-5,.,TRBD1,TRBV27,TGTGCCAGCAGTTTCGGGACAGGGGGCACGGAGACCCAGTACTTC,CASSFGTGGTETQYF
TRBJ2-2,.,.,TRBV14,TGTGCCAGCAGCCAACGATACCGAGGGTTTCCCACCGGGGAGCTGTTTTTT,CASSQRYRGFPTGELFF
TRBJ2-7,.,TRBD1,TRBV14,TGTGCCAGCAGCCAAGGACAGGGCGTCTACGAGCAGTACTTC,CASSQGQGVYEQYF
TRBJ2-3,.,.,TRBV18,TGTGCCAGCTCACCACCGGCGACAGATACGCAGTATTTT,CASSPPATDTQYF
TRBJ1-5,.,.,TRBV11-2,TGTGCCAGCAGCCGGGGGGGTCAGAACAATCAGCCCCAGCATTTT,CASSRGGQNNQPQHF
TRBJ1-1,.,TRBD1,TRBV6-1,TGTGCCAGCAGTGGCATGACAGGGAGCACTGAAGCTTTCTTT,CASSGMTGSTEAFF
TRBJ2-1,.,TRBD2,TRBV14,TGTGCCAGCAGCCAAGATCTCCTAGCGGGGCTGGATGAGCAGTTCTTC,CASSQDLLAGLDEQFF
TRBJ1-5,.,.,TRBV2,TGTGCCAGCAGTCAGGAGGGGGAGAGGGGCAATCAGCCCCAGCATTTT,CASSQEGERGNQPQHF
TRBJ2-1,.,.,TRBV5-4,TGTGCCAGCAGCCAGGTTCAGCCCCACAATGAGCAGTTCTTC,CASSQVQPHNEQFF
TRBJ2-1,.,TRBD2,TRBV19,TGTGCCAGTAGTATGGGACTAGCGGAGAAGGAGCAGTTCTTC,CASSMGLAEKEQFF
TRBJ1-1,.,.,TRBV30,TGTGCCTGGAGAGTCACGGCTGAGGGGACTGAAGCTTTCTTT,CAWRVTAEGTEAFF
TRBJ2-7,.,.,TRBV25-1,TGTGCCAGCAGTGAGACAGGTACCTACGAGCAGTACTTC,CASSETGTYEQYF
TRBJ2-5,.,.,TRBV6-5,TGTGCCAGCAGTTACTCTGGGAGCCCGGGGACCCAGTACTTC,CASSYSGSPGTQYF
TRBJ2-1,few,TRBD2,TRBV7-2,TGTGCCAGCAGCTTCCGACTGCGGGGACTAGAGCAGGATGAGCAGTTCTTC,CASSFRLRGLEQDEQFF
TRBJ2-5,once,.,TRBV5-1,TGCGCCAGCAGCTTGGGTGGGGGAGAGACCCAGTACTTC,CASSLGGGETQYF
TRBJ2-4,.,.,TRBV30,TGTGCCTGGAGTGCCCCTTCTAATCTGGGGGACATTCAGTACTTC,CAWSAPSNLGDIQYF
TRBJ2-1,.,TRBD2,TRBV11-2,TGTGCGAGCGGGTTAGCGGGAGTCCCCAATGAGCAGTTCTTC,CASGLAGVPNEQFF
TRBJ2-7,.,TRBD2,TRBV27,TGTGCCAGCAGTTTAAAAGTAGCGGGGGACTACGAGCAGTACTTC,CASSLKVAGDYEQYF
TRBJ2-2,.,.,TRBV14,TGTGCCAGCAGCTCTATAGAGGGGTTCGCGAACACCGGGGAGCTGTTTTTT,CASSSIEGFANTGELFF
TRBJ2-1,.,TRBD1,TRBV11-3,TGTGCCAGCAGCTTAGGATTAGGGACAGGGGTCTACAATGAGCAGTTCTTC,CASSLGLGTGVYNEQFF
TRBJ1-2,once,TRBD1,TRBV25-1,TGTGCCAGCAGTGATGGGGACAGGGCCTACGGCTACACCTTC,CASSDGDRAYGYTF
TRBJ1-1,.,TRBD1,TRBV30,TGTGCCTGGAGTTCTCAGGGGGCGCAGTTAGGTTTCTTT,CAWSSQGAQLGFF
TRBJ1-2,.,.,TRBV15,TGTGCCACCAGCAGAGATTGGGACCTGAAAAGCTATGGCTACACCTTC,CATSRDWDLKSYGYTF
TRBJ2-3,.,.,TRBV7-9,TGTGCCAGCAGCTTAGCTGATTTCACAGATACGCAGTATTTT,CASSLADFTDTQYF
TRBJ1-2,.,.,TRBV11-3,TGTGCCAGCAGCCCCGGGACGGTGAACTATGGCTACACCTTC,CASSPGTVNYGYTF
TRBJ1-4,.,.,TRBV18,TGTGCCAGCTCACCACCACGACGGCCCAGGGAAAAACTGTTTTTT,CASSPPRRPREKLFF
TRBJ1-2,.,.,TRBV6-1,TGTGCCAGCAGTGAAGCCGGGGGCAGGGAAGGCTATGGCTACACCTTC,CASSEAGGREGYGYTF
TRBJ1-2,.,.,TRBV14,TGTGCCAGCAGCCAAGACCTCTTTTGGGGAAGAGTGGTTGGCTACACCTTC,CASSQDLFWGRVVGYTF
TRBJ2-4,.,TRBD1,TRBV9,TGTGCCAGCAGCGGGACAGGGCCCCTAGTTCAGTACTTC,CASSGTGPLVQYF
TRBJ1-2,.,.,TRBV20-1,TGCAGTGCTACCTATGGCTACACCTTC,CSATYGYTF
TRBJ1-1,.,.,TRBV5-1,TGCGCCAGCAGCTTCAGACCGACGGACACGCCGAACACTGAAGCTTTCTTT,CASSFRPTDTPNTEAFF
TRBJ1-5,.,.,TRBV5-8,TGTGCCAGCAGCTTGATTTCAGTATCTAGCAATCAGCCCCAGCATTTT,CASSLISVSSNQPQHF
TRBJ1-5,.,.,TRBV6-1,TGTGCCAGCAGTGAAGCGTCAGGGTCAGGGAGTCAGCCCCAGCATTTT,CASSEASGSGSQPQHF
TRBJ2-4,.,.,TRBV5-4,TGTGCCAGCAGCTGGGCAGGGGAAAACATTCAGTACTTC,CASSWAGENIQYF
TRBJ2-5,.,TRBD2,TRBV30,TGTGCCTGGAGTGTACGGACGACTAGCGGGTACAAAGAGACCCAGTACTTC,CAWSVRTTSGYKETQYF
TRBJ1-1,.,.,TRBV6-5,TGTGCCAGCAGTTTGAGAACAGCTACCGAAGCTTTCTTT,CASSLRTATEAFF
TRBJ2-5,.,.,TRBV30,TGTGCCTGGAGTTCCAGCCAAGAGACCCAGTACTTC,CAWSSSQETQYF
TRBJ1-6,.,.,TRBV7-2,TGTGCCAGCAGCCTCGACAGGCTGGGTAATTCACCCCTCCACTTT,CASSLDRLGNSPLHF
TRBJ2-2,few,.,TRBV7-2,TGTGCCAGCAGCTTTATCGAGACCATAGTGAACACCGGGGAGCTGTTTTTT,CASSFIETIVNTGELFF
TRBJ1-2,.,TRBD1,TRBV27,TGTGCCAGCAGCCCTGACAGGGGGGTCTTCTATGGCTACACCTTC,CASSPDRGVFYGYTF
TRBJ1-1,.,.,TRBV5-4,TGTGCCAGCAGCTTACAGAAGAACACTGAAGCTTTCTTT,CASSLQKNTEAFF
TRBJ1-1,.,.,TRBV25-1,TGTGCCAGCAGTGAGCGGAGTTATGGCACTGAAGCTTTCTTT,CASSERSYGTEAFF
TRBJ1-6,few,.,TRBV11-2,TGTGCCAGCAGCTTAGATTACGCCGGGGAGAATTCACCCCTCCACTTT,CASSLDYAGENSPLHF
TRBJ1-4,.,TRBD1,TRBV7-2,TGTGCCAGCAGCCGACAGGGTGACTCCGAAAAACTGTTTTTT,CASSRQGDSEKLFF
TRBJ2-5,.,TRBD1,TRBV7-2,TGTGCCAGCAGCTTATCCCGGACAGGGGGCGAGACCCAGTACTTC,CASSLSRTGGETQYF
TRBJ2-1,.,TRBD2,TRBV18,TGTGCCAGCTCACCAAAAGGGACTAGCGGGAGGGCTTACAATGAGCAGTTCTTC,CASSPKGTSGRAYNEQFF
TRBJ2-2,.,.,TRBV2,TGTGCCAGCAGCCTCGGACTAGGGGGGACCGGGGAGCTGTTTTTT,CASSLGLGGTGELFF
TRBJ1-1,.,.,TRBV5-4,TGTGCCAGCAGCGGGTGGCCCGAGAACACTGAAGCTTTCTTT,CASSGWPENTEAFF
TRBJ1-1,.,.,TRBV30,TGTGCCTGGAATAGGGGGACTTTTGAAGCTTTCTTT,CAWNRGTFEAFF
TRBJ2-3,.,TRBD1,TRBV15,TGTGCCACCAGCAGAGTAGGACAGGGCTCTACAGATACGCAGTATTTT,CATSRVGQGSTDTQYF
TRBJ2-7,.,.,TRBV5-1,TGCGCCAGCAGCTTGGGCCTACGGGGGGCGATCTACGAGCAGTACTTC,CASSLGLRGAIYEQYF
TRBJ2-3,.,.,TRBV7-9,TGTGCCAGCAGCCACTTGTCGGTTTCCACAGATACGCAGTATTTT,CASSHLSVSTDTQYF
TRBJ1-1,.,TRBD1,TRBV30,TGTGCCTGGAGTGACAGGGGGCGCACTGAAGCTTTCTTT,CAWSDRGRTEAFF
TRBJ2-7,.,.,TRBV6-5,TGTGCCAGCAAAGAGGGGTCGGCCTACGAGCAGTACTTC,CASKEGSAYEQYF
TRBJ2-3,few,TRBD2,TRBV7-9,TGTGCCAGCAGCCTGGGGACTAGCGGGTTGGGCACAGATACGCAGTATTTT,CASSLGTSGLGTDTQYF
TRBJ2-7,medium-sized,.,TRBV5-4,TGTGCCAGCAGCTTCCTAGGCTCCTACGAGCAGTACTTC,CASSFLGSYEQYF